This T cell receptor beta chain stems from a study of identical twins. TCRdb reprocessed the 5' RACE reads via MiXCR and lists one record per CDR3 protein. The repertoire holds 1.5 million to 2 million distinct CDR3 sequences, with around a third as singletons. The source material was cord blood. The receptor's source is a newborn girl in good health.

The CDR3 nucleotides are TGCAGTGCTAGAGACGGACAGGGGGCGCGTGAAAAACTGTTTTTT. It encodes CSARDGQGAREKLFF. The chain combines TRBV20-1 with TRBJ1-4; 11 bases map to TRBD1. The CDR3 runs 15 residues. CDR1 and CDR2 from the germline V gene are DFQATT and SNEGSKA (reference sequence). The V and J ends lost 0 bases and 7 bases, in that order; junction bases with no gene match: 4.